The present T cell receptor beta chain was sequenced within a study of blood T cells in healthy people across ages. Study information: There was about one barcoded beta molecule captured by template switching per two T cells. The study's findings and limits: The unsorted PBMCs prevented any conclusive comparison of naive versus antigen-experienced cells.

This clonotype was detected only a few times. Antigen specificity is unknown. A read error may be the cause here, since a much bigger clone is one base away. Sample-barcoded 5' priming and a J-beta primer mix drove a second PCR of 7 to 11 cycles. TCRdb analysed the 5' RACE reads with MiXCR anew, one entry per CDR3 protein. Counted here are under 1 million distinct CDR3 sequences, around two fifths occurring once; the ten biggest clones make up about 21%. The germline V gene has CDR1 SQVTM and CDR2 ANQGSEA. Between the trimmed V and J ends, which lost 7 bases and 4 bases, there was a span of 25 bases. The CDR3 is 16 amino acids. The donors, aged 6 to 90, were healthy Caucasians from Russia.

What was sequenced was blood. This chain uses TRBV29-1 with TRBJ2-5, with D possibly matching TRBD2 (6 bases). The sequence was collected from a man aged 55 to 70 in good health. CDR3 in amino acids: CSGVWWGVETRETQYF. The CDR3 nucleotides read TGCAGCGGGGTTTGGTGGGGGGTCGAAACAAGAGAGACCCAGTACTTC.